This T cell receptor (beta chain) was sequenced during a study of CD8 T cells in ankylosing spondylitis. Whole-study results and caveats: Some motif variants had been reported before (in reactive arthritis synovial fluid and blood). Disease-linked clones proved CD8+ and comparatively uncommon in peripheral blood. A motif of under ten highly homologous TCR beta variants was seen as apparently characteristic of ankylosing spondylitis blood.

A word on this clonotype: Its specificity is not known.

The CDR3 is 15 amino acids. V lost 1 base to trimming and J lost 4 bases, with 13 bases between them. The germline V gene encodes CDR1 SGHTA and CDR2 FQGNSA. TCRdb passed the 5' RACE reads through MiXCR, listing each CDR3 protein once. The sample holds about 310,000 distinct CDR3 sequences; less than 25% are singletons and the top ten take roughly 3.6%. This TCR derives from a female donor with ankylosing spondylitis or in good health (not recorded which). The V gene is TRBV7-2, the J gene TRBJ1-1; unclear D gene. The material sequenced was blood, either unsorted or a sorted T cell fraction (not recorded which). CDR3 in DNA: TGTGCCAGCAGCTTAGTCCGTGGGGTCGGCACTGAAGCTTTCTTT. Protein: CASSLVRGVGTEAFF.